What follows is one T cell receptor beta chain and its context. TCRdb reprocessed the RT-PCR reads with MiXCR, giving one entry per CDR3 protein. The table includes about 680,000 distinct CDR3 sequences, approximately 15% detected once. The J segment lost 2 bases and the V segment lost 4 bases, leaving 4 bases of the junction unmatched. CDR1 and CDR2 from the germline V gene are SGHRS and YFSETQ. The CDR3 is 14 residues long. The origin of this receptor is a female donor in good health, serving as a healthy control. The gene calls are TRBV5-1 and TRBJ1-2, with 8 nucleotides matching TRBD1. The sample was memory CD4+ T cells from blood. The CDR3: CASSARTGNYGYTF. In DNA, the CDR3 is TGCGCCAGCAGCGCCCGGACAGGGAACTATGGCTACACCTTC.